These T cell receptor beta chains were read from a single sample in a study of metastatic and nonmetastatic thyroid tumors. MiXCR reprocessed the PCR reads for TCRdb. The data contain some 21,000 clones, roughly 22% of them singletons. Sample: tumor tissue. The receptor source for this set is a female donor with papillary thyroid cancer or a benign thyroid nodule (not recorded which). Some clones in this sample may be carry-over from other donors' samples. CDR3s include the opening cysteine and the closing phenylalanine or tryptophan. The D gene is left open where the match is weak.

CDR3: CASSDGGSNSEQFF; D: TRBD2; J: TRBJ2-1; V: TRBV10-1
CDR3: CAWSVGGGNTIYF; D: .; J: TRBJ1-3; V: TRBV30
CDR3: CASRPGQGGYGYTF; D: TRBD1; J: TRBJ1-2; V: TRBV6-1
CDR3: CASGLTVNTEAFF; D: .; J: TRBJ1-1; V: TRBV2
CDR3: CASNSKGHGGYTF; D: .; J: TRBJ1-2; V: TRBV5-1
CDR3: CASTRSLSEKLFF; D: .; J: TRBJ1-4; V: TRBV2
CDR3: CASSLGGSVNEQFF; D: TRBD2; J: TRBJ2-1; V: TRBV28
CDR3: CSASAGGVGVEKLFF; D: .; J: TRBJ1-4; V: TRBV20-1
CDR3: CASSFDSRTQGYTF; D: .; J: TRBJ1-2; V: TRBV7-9
CDR3: CASSQGMGLAASYEQYF; D: TRBD2; J: TRBJ2-7; V: TRBV4-3
CDR3: CASSLGTTGKTQYF; D: .; J: TRBJ2-5; V: TRBV12-3/TRBV12-4
CDR3: CASSRRLNTEAFF; D: .; J: TRBJ1-1; V: TRBV28
CDR3: CSARDRAKAGETQYF; D: TRBD1; J: TRBJ2-5; V: TRBV20-1
CDR3: CASSCPTGGKLFF; D: .; J: TRBJ1-4; V: TRBV28
CDR3: CASSSGTEHGYTF; D: .; J: TRBJ1-2; V: TRBV2
CDR3: CSASRRDGSDEQYF; D: .; J: TRBJ2-7; V: TRBV20-1
CDR3: CASSLAMETQYF; D: .; J: TRBJ2-5; V: TRBV5-1
CDR3: CATGTAGGYTF; D: TRBD1; J: TRBJ1-2; V: TRBV10-3
CDR3: CASNPRGTGANTIYF; D: TRBD1; J: TRBJ1-3; V: TRBV9
CDR3: CASSSPGSEQFF; D: .; J: TRBJ2-1; V: TRBV7-3
CDR3: CASSRGWGSTGGLQPQHF; D: TRBD1; J: TRBJ1-5; V: TRBV28
CDR3: CASRGGNEQFF; D: .; J: TRBJ2-1; V: TRBV6-2/TRBV6-3
CDR3: CASSHLYTTECDF; D: .; J: TRBJ1-2; V: TRBV6-2/TRBV6-3
CDR3: CASSGGTGNDQPHHF; D: TRBD1; J: TRBJ1-5; V: TRBV28
CDR3: CASSYIHAGLEDYTSSYNEQFF; D: TRBD2; J: TRBJ2-1; V: TRBV6-2/TRBV6-3
CDR3: CASSQGEVSAYNEQFF; D: .; J: TRBJ2-1; V: TRBV4-2
CDR3: CASSLRLAGVEEQFF; D: TRBD2; J: TRBJ2-1; V: TRBV7-9
CDR3: CSASPLMGQSYEQYF; D: TRBD1; J: TRBJ2-7; V: TRBV20-1
CDR3: CASSYHVGRILYEQYF; D: .; J: TRBJ2-7; V: TRBV6-6
CDR3: CASSPVLTGTNTETFF; D: .; J: TRBJ1-1; V: TRBV18
CDR3: CASSQCTGELFF; D: .; J: TRBJ2-2; V: TRBV3-1
CDR3: CASSKSGRNTIYF; D: .; J: TRBJ1-3; V: TRBV14